This T cell receptor (beta chain) is from a study of regulatory T cells in long-lasting Graves disease. Worth noting for this clonotype: The antigen is undetermined. Just one base apart from a much larger clone, this may be a read error.

Construction of the TCR beta libraries employed iRepertoire HTBI primers in conjunction with Arm-PCR of CDR3 regions. A single record per CDR3 protein comes from TCRdb applying MiXCR to the multiplex PCR reads. The sample lists 350,000 to 500,000 distinct CDR3 sequences, about 14% seen once, with over 15% in the top ten. General study findings and limits: There was favoring of TRBV28, TRBJ1-2 and TRBJ2-5 in persistent disease.

As for time point: newly diagnosed GD, antithyroid drugs for less than 3 months. The TCR library was prepared using RNA isolated from PBMCs. Deletions cut 8 bases from V and 2 bases from J, with 5 bases between. Looked up from germline, CDR1 is MNHNS and CDR2 is SASEGT. The CDR3 runs 11 residues. The sample also formed part of further work on T cells in Graves' hyperthyroidism and ophthalmopathy.

The sample consisted of peripheral blood mononuclear cells (PBMCs), taken at new diagnosis, from a patient treated with antithyroid drugs. The J gene is TRBJ2-3, the V gene TRBV6-1; D not certain. The sequence came from a woman aged 50 to 60 with Graves disease. Here the CDR3 DNA reads TGTGCCAGCGGAAACACAGATACGCAGTATTTT. This translates into CASGNTDTQYF.